The 16 T cell receptor beta chains below were found in one sample sequenced in a study of shared clonotypes between healthy human individuals. Generated by immunoSEQ multiplex PCR, the TCRdb table keeps only in-frame clones and is missing some. The table shows some 550,000 clones, with 97% occurring only once. Sequencing used naive CD4+ T cells sorted from blood. Noted subset: CD45RA+ positively selected. These TCRs come from a woman aged 25 to 45 in good health.

The chain combines TRBV6-6 with TRBJ2-7; perhaps TRBD1 as D (5 bases). Germline-derived CDR1 and CDR2 are MNHNY and SVGAGI (reference sequence). The germline V and J ends were trimmed by 7 bases and 3 bases, with 16 bases remaining between them. This CDR3 contains 14 residues. The CDR3 loop is CASTPDMRIYEQYF. The CDR3 DNA is TGTGCCAGCACCCCGGACATGCGAATCTACGAGCAGTACTTC.

The chain couples TRBV18 to TRBJ2-1; 16 bases are a match to TRBD2. Losses at the gene ends were 6 bases for V and 8 bases for J; bases not matched to a gene: 7. The CDR3 is 16 residues long. The germline V gene encodes CDR1 KGHSH and CDR2 LQKENI. The CDR3: CASSPTGTSGRDEQFF. The CDR3, as DNA: TGTGCCAGCTCGCCAACCGGGACTAGCGGGAGGGATGAGCAGTTCTTC.

The chain carries TRBV4-1 and TRBJ1-2; D is possibly TRBD1 (6 bases). This CDR3 comprises 15 residues. Trimming took off 0 bases at V and 5 bases at J, with 13 bases between the two ends. The germline CDR1 and CDR2 sequences are MGHRA and YSYEKL. CDR3 region: CASSQDWRGGYGYTF. In DNA form, the CDR3 reads TGCGCCAGCAGCCAAGATTGGAGGGGGGGGTATGGCTACACCTTC.

The chain employs TRBV18 and TRBJ2-1; D is unclear. Looked up from germline, CDR1 is KGHSH and CDR2 is LQKENI. V lost 4 bases, J lost 4 bases, and 11 bases lay in between. This CDR3 is 14 amino acids long. The CDR3 coding sequence is TGTGCCAGCTCACTAACAGCCCCGTACAATGAGCAGTTCTTC. Translating it yields CASSLTAPYNEQFF.

The chain joins TRBV15 to TRBJ2-2; D is perhaps TRBD1 or TRBD2 (5 bases each). V lost 0 bases to trimming and J lost 7 bases, with 9 bases between them. Germline V lookup: CDR1 LNHNV, CDR2 YYDKDF (reference sequence). The CDR3 extends over 14 amino acids. CDR3 DNA: TGTGCCACCAGCAGAGATCGGGGCGGCGGGGAGCTGTTTTTT. Encoded protein: CATSRDRGGGELFF.

The chain employs TRBV5-6 and TRBJ2-3; D is unclear. V was clipped by 3 bases and J by 2 bases, with 1 base between them. Germline values: CDR1 SGHDT, CDR2 YYEEEE. The CDR3 extends over 11 amino acids. CDR3 in DNA: TGTGCCAGCAGCTACACAGATACGCAGTATTTT. Protein: CASSYTDTQYF.

V is TRBV28 and J is TRBJ1-2; D uncertain. Germline CDR1 MDHEN, CDR2 SYDVKM. The CDR3 is made up of 15 amino acids. Trimming took 7 bases from V and 8 from J, leaving 23 bases between them. The CDR3 sequence: CASTLSLGSTIGYTF. CDR3 sequence (DNA): TGTGCCAGCACCCTCTCCTTAGGGTCCACCATAGGCTACACCTTC.

The V call is TRBV10-1, the J call TRBJ1-5; TRBD1 agrees at 7 bases. The CDR3 loop spans 12 amino acids. Germline CDR1 reads WNHNN; CDR2 reads SYGVQD (reference sequence). Trimming cost V 8 bases and J 7 bases; bases outside gene matches: 5. CDR3 DNA sequence: TGCGCCAGCGGGGAACAGGGGCAGCCCCAGCATTTT. Translating gives CASGEQGQPQHF.

The chain links TRBV14 to TRBJ2-1; D not resolved. Germline CDR1 and CDR2: SGHDN and FVKESK. Trimming shortened V by 3 bases and J by 3 bases, and 6 bases separated the two germline ends. This CDR3 contains 13 residues. In nucleotides, the CDR3 is TGTGCCAGCAGCCAGGATAACTACAATGAGCAGTTCTTC. Protein sequence: CASSQDNYNEQFF.

The chain carries TRBV6-6 and TRBJ2-3; 7 nucleotides agree with TRBD1. The CDR3 sequence is 16 residues long. V dropped 4 bases and J dropped 5; count of bases not matched to a gene: 12. The germline gives CDR1 MNHNY, CDR2 SVGAGI (reference sequence). The CDR3 region is CASSSPTGSVKDTQYF. Here the CDR3 DNA reads TGTGCCAGCAGTTCCCCGACAGGGTCGGTCAAAGATACGCAGTATTTT.

The chain joins TRBV28 to TRBJ2-3; 10 bases are shared with TRBD2. Germline CDR1 is MDHEN and CDR2 is SYDVKM. The J segment lost 0 bases and the V segment lost 6 bases, leaving 6 bases of the junction unmatched. The CDR3 contains 16 residues. CDR3 sequence: CASSSPSGRSTDTQYF. The DNA of the CDR3 is TGTGCCAGCAGCTCTCCTAGCGGGAGAAGCACAGATACGCAGTATTTT.

This rearrangement joins TRBV11-1 to TRBJ2-2, with D perhaps matching TRBD2 (6 bases). This CDR3 has 18 residues. Trimming cost V 5 bases and J 4 bases, with 23 bases left between them. The germline V gene has CDR1 SGHAT and CDR2 FQDESV (reference sequence). In DNA, the CDR3 is TGTGCCAGCAGCCCACACCTCGGGAATCCGGAGGGCACCGGGGAGCTGTTTTTT. This encodes CASSPHLGNPEGTGELFF.

Notes on this clone: Other DNA sequences from this sample encode an identical CDR3 as well. The chain uses TRBV5-1 and TRBJ2-3, with D maybe TRBD1 (5 bases). The V end lost 0 bases, the J end lost 2 bases, and 7 bases lay between the germline ends. Germline V lookup: CDR1 SGHRS, CDR2 YFSETQ. The CDR3 totals 14 residues. This chain's CDR3 is CASSLDRNTDTQYF. In DNA form, the CDR3 reads TGCGCCAGCAGCTTGGACAGGAACACAGATACGCAGTATTTT.

The J gene is TRBJ1-2, the V gene TRBV28, with TRBD1 identical over 7 bases. CDR1 and CDR2 (germline): MDHEN, SYDVKM. Trimming cost V 8 bases and J 4 bases; bases outside gene matches: 7. This CDR3 has 13 residues. Written as DNA, the CDR3 is TGTGCCAGCGAAAACAGGGGCTCCTATGGCTACACCTTC. Amino acids: CASENRGSYGYTF.

The gene calls are TRBV18 and TRBJ1-5, with a weak D call TRBD1 (6 bases). V lost 6 bases, J lost 4 bases, and 13 bases lay in between. The CDR3 has 14 amino acids. Germline V CDR1 and CDR2: KGHSH, LQKENI. Here the CDR3 reads CASSSGDGNQPQHF. The CDR3 DNA reads TGTGCCAGCTCGTCAGGGGATGGGAATCAGCCCCAGCATTTT.

V gene TRBV5-1 combines with J gene TRBJ1-5; D is ambiguous. The CDR3 contains 14 residues. Germline V gene data show CDR1 as SGHRS and CDR2 as YFSETQ. V was clipped by 4 bases and J by 4 bases, with 12 bases between them. The CDR3 DNA reads TGCGCCAGCAGCCTTGACTATCGAAATCAGCCCCAGCATTTT. It yields the protein CASSLDYRNQPQHF.